These 30 T cell receptor beta chains came from one sample sequenced in a study of CD4+ T cells in melanoma. Sequenced by immunoSEQ multiplex PCR; TCRdb stores in-frame clones only, minus some. Seen here are more than 110,000 clones, 80% to 95% observed once, and the top ten hold about 1.6%. The origin of the receptors is a human donor with melanoma.

The V and J genes are TRBV2 and TRBJ1-3, with D uncertain. Trimming removed 11 bases from V and 0 bases from J, with 14 bases in between. Germline V gene data show CDR1 as SNHLY and CDR2 as FYNNEI. This CDR3 has 14 amino acids. The CDR3 coding sequence is TGTGCCTCACAAATGGGGTACTCTGGAAACACCATATATTTT. Encoded protein: CASQMGYSGNTIYF.

The chain has TRBV4-1 and TRBJ2-7; 14 bases are a match to TRBD2. V shed 1 base and J 4 bases; nucleotides not matched to a gene: 6. Germline CDR1 and CDR2: MGHRA and YSYEKL. The length of the CDR3 is 17 residues. CDR3 residues: CASSQGRLAGGSYEQYF. The CDR3, as DNA: TGCGCCAGCAGCCAAGGACGACTAGCGGGGGGGAGTTACGAGCAGTACTTC.

The rearrangement uses TRBV5-1 and TRBJ1-2; possible D gene TRBD1, 5 bases. CDR1 and CDR2 (germline): SGHRS, YFSETQ. The ends were cut back, 7 bases at V and 6 bases at J, with 13 bases in the middle. This CDR3 is 12 amino acids long. The CDR3: CASARGSDGYTF. The CDR3 DNA reads as TGCGCCAGCGCCCGGGGGAGCGATGGCTACACCTTC. Full variable domain (remainder filled in from reference TRBV5-1 and TRBJ1-2): KAGVTQTPRYLIKTRGQQVTLSCSPISGHRSVSWYQQTPGQGLQFLFEYFSETQRNKGNFPGRFSGRQFSNSRSEMNVSTLELGDSALYLCASARGSDGYTFGSGTRLTVV.

The chain couples TRBV27 to TRBJ2-7; D is undetermined. This CDR3 is 10 amino acids long. With 10 bases removed from V and 4 bases from J, the gap between germline ends came to 8 bases. Germline assignment: CDR1 MNHEY and CDR2 SMNVEV (reference sequence). The DNA for the CDR3 is TGTGCCATCCCCCCGTACGAGCAGTACTTC. This sequence encodes CAIPPYEQYF.

V usage is TRBV9 and J usage is TRBJ2-1, with D uncertain. This CDR3 has 13 amino acids. From germline, CDR1 is SGDLS and CDR2 YYNGEE. The V end was cut by 4 bases, the J end by 10 bases, with 15 bases between. The CDR3 spells CASSPISVAEQFF. As DNA, the CDR3 is TGTGCCAGCAGCCCCATCTCAGTAGCCGAGCAGTTCTTC.

This clone was recorded once. V usage is TRBV5-1 and J usage is TRBJ1-6; TRBD1 might be the D (5 bases). CDR3 length: 17 residues. The germline V gene encodes CDR1 SGHRS and CDR2 YFSETQ. V shed 4 bases and J shed 10 bases, with 24 bases lying between them. The CDR3, as DNA: TGCGCCAGCAGCCCGGGTGCGGGTCGGGGGTTAAAGTCACCCCTCCACTTT. This codes for CASSPGAGRGLKSPLHF.

This clone was counted once. The chain couples TRBV7-3 to TRBJ2-1; 9 bases are shared with TRBD2. J was trimmed by 9 bases and V by 6 bases; bases with no gene match: 12. The CDR3 spans 15 residues. CDR1 and CDR2 from the germline V gene are SGHTA and FQGTGA. CDR3 protein: CASSQEASGVGEQFF. CDR3 nucleotides: TGTGCCAGCAGTCAAGAGGCTAGCGGGGTGGGTGAGCAGTTCTTC.

The chain has TRBV18 and TRBJ2-7, with D perhaps TRBD1 (6 bases). This CDR3 is built from 16 residues. CDR1 and CDR2 (germline): KGHSH, LQKENI. The V end was cut by 0 bases, the J end by 0 bases, with 12 bases between. The CDR3 protein is CASSPPGQRSSYEQYF. The CDR3 DNA sequence: TGTGCCAGCTCACCACCCGGACAGAGAAGCTCCTACGAGCAGTACTTC.

J is TRBJ2-3 and V is TRBV7-6; D gene unclear. CDR1 and CDR2 from the germline V gene are SGHVS and FNYEAQ. The CDR3 sequence is 17 residues long. Trimming shortened V by 1 base and J by 3 bases, and 17 bases separated the two germline ends. The CDR3, as DNA: TGTGCCAGCAGCTTAGGTTCCCCGCCACCTAGGACAGATACGCAGTATTTT. This gives the protein CASSLGSPPPRTDTQYF.

V and J are TRBV2 and TRBJ2-2; 7 nucleotides match TRBD1. CDR1 is SNHLY, CDR2 FYNNEI, per germline. The CDR3 length is 14 residues. Trimming removed 5 bases from V and 7 bases from J; junction bases left unmatched: 7. The CDR3 sequence: CASSKTGDSGELFF. The CDR3 bases are TGTGCCAGCAGTAAAACAGGGGATAGCGGGGAGCTGTTTTTT.

The rearrangement uses TRBV7-2 and TRBJ2-7; no clear D. V lost 2 bases, J lost 7 bases, and 12 bases lay in between. The CDR3 contains 13 residues. The V gene's germline CDR1 is SGHTA and CDR2 FQGNSA. CDR3 amino acids: CASSLYRREEQYF. CDR3 bases: TGTGCCAGCAGCTTATATAGGAGAGAGGAGCAGTACTTC.

The chain links TRBV5-1 to TRBJ1-1; D gene unclear. Trimming pared 6 bases from V and 3 bases from J, leaving 9 bases between. The CDR3 extends over 12 amino acids. The germline V gene has CDR1 SGHRS and CDR2 YFSETQ. The DNA for the CDR3 is TGCGCCAGCACGGACCGCCACACTGAAGCTTTCTTT. Protein sequence: CASTDRHTEAFF.

The V gene is TRBV5-5, the J gene TRBJ1-5; possibly TRBD1 for D (6 bases). The germline V and J ends were trimmed by 1 base and 7 bases, with 15 bases remaining between them. CDR1 SGHKS and CDR2 YYEKEE come from the germline V gene (reference sequence). The CDR3 runs to 15 residues. In DNA form, the CDR3 reads TGTGCCAGCAGCTTGTCCCTCCGAGACAGGCAGCCCCAGCATTTT. It translates to CASSLSLRDRQPQHF.

The CDR3 reads CASSRGTGNMNTEAFF. The CDR3 bases are TGTGCCAGCAGCCGGGGGACAGGGAACATGAACACTGAAGCTTTCTTT. V usage is TRBV13 and J usage is TRBJ1-1; TRBD1 matches at 9 bases. The germline V gene encodes CDR1 PRHDT and CDR2 FYEKMQ (reference sequence). This CDR3 comprises 16 residues. The V and J ends lost 5 bases and 0 bases, in that order; junction bases with no gene match: 7.

This sequence joins TRBV27 and TRBJ2-7; no clear D gene. The CDR3 contains 10 residues. Germline lookup yields CDR1 MNHEY and CDR2 SMNVEV (reference sequence). V lost 8 bases and J 4 bases, leaving 6 bases between the germline ends. CDR3 in DNA: TGTGCCAGCGGTCCGTACGAGCAGTACTTC. It encodes CASGPYEQYF.

V and J are TRBV29-1 and TRBJ2-1; 9 nucleotides agree with TRBD2. The J segment lost 9 bases and the V segment lost 3 bases, leaving 15 bases of the junction unmatched. The length of the CDR3 is 16 residues. Germline-derived CDR1 and CDR2 are SQVTM and ANQGSEA. In nucleotides, the CDR3 is TGCAGCGTTGATCGCATGGGCAGCGGGGGGACTGGTGAGCAGTTCTTC. Residues: CSVDRMGSGGTGEQFF.

V usage is TRBV29-1 and J usage is TRBJ1-1; D is possibly TRBD1 (6 bases). The CDR3 has 13 residues. V was pared by 3 bases and J by 3 bases, with 11 bases between. The germline CDR1 and CDR2 sequences are SQVTM and ANQGSEA. The DNA of the CDR3 is TGCAGCGTTGATTGGGGGCTGGACACTGAAGCTTTCTTT. Translated: CSVDWGLDTEAFF.

The chain joins TRBV18 to TRBJ2-7; D perhaps matches TRBD2 (5 bases). This CDR3 has 16 residues. The germline V and J ends were trimmed by 2 bases and 0 bases, with 14 bases remaining between them. The V gene's germline CDR1 is KGHSH and CDR2 LQKENI. CDR3 sequence: CASSPIGRVSSYEQYF. The CDR3 coding sequence is TGTGCCAGCTCACCAATAGGGCGGGTCAGCTCCTACGAGCAGTACTTC.

The chain uses TRBV30 and TRBJ1-5; the D gene is possibly TRBD1 (5 bases). This CDR3 comprises 14 residues. The V end lost 1 base, the J end lost 1 base, and 8 bases lay between the germline ends. Germline V gene sequence: CDR1 GTSNPN, CDR2 SVGIG (reference sequence). The CDR3 spells CAWSDRRSNQPQHF. The CDR3, as DNA: TGTGCCTGGAGTGACAGGCGAAGCAATCAGCCCCAGCATTTT.

The chain is built from TRBV9 and TRBJ1-2; unclear D gene. Per germline, CDR1 SGDLS and CDR2 YYNGEE. This CDR3 has 11 residues. V dropped 4 bases and J dropped 6 bases, with 7 bases sitting between them. In DNA, the CDR3 is TGTGCCAGCAGCTCCGGGGATGGCTACACCTTC. Translation: CASSSGDGYTF.

This chain uses TRBV28 with TRBJ2-3; D possibly uses TRBD1 or TRBD2 (5 bases each). The V and J ends lost 4 bases and 2 bases respectively, with 7 bases between them. The CDR3 spans 13 residues. Germline V gene lookup returns CDR1 MDHEN and CDR2 SYDVKM. CDR3 region: CASSSGPTDTQYF. DNA of the CDR3: TGTGCCAGCAGTTCGGGGCCCACAGATACGCAGTATTTT. Based on the CDR3 plus reference TRBV28 and TRBJ2-3, the full variable domain is DVKVTQSSRYLVKRTGEKVFLECVQDMDHENMFWYRQDPGLGLRLIYFSYDVKMKEKGDIPEGYSVSREKKERFSLILESASTNQTSMYLCASSSGPTDTQYFGPGTRLTVL.

The V gene is TRBV29-1, the J gene TRBJ2-2, with D possibly matching TRBD1 (7 bases). The CDR3 loop spans 14 amino acids. CDR1 and CDR2 (germline): SQVTM, ANQGSEA. V lost 6 bases, J lost 1 base, and 12 bases lay in between. CDR3 in amino acids: CSVGQGGNTGELFF. The CDR3 DNA reads as TGCAGCGTAGGGCAGGGGGGGAACACCGGGGAGCTGTTTTTT.

This clone was counted a single time. The chain combines TRBV15 with TRBJ1-1, with D unclear. This CDR3 has 16 residues. Deletions cut 3 bases from V and 4 bases from J, with 18 bases between. CDR1 is LNHNV and CDR2 is YYDKDF in the germline V gene (reference sequence). Here the CDR3 reads CATSSLRIMVSTEAFF. The CDR3 coding sequence is TGTGCCACCAGCAGTTTAAGGATCATGGTGTCCACTGAAGCTTTCTTT. The full variable domain, in which reference TRBV15 and TRBJ1-1 provide the parts outside the CDR3, is DAMVIQNPRYQVTQFGKPVTLSCSQTLNHNVMYWYQQKSSQAPKLLFHYYDKDFNNEADTPDNFQSRRPNTSFCFLDIRSPGLGDTAMYLCATSSLRIMVSTEAFFGQGTRLTVV.

This clone was found a few times. The rearrangement links TRBV6-6 to TRBJ1-1; D unclear. Trimming removed 5 bases at V and 4 bases at J, with 11 bases between. CDR1 is MNHNY and CDR2 is SVGAGI in the germline V gene (reference sequence). This CDR3 region has 13 residues. Here the CDR3 reads CASSHGGSTEAFF. The CDR3 DNA sequence: TGTGCCAGCAGTCATGGAGGTAGCACTGAAGCTTTCTTT.

This CDR3 is CASSLVLAGGNTIYF. The CDR3 DNA is TGTGCCAGCAGCTTAGTATTGGCAGGAGGAAACACCATATATTTT. The J gene is TRBJ1-3, the V gene TRBV7-2; D is uncertain. The CDR3 has 15 amino acids. With 1 base removed from V and 4 bases from J, the gap between germline ends came to 11 bases. Germline V gene sequence: CDR1 SGHTA, CDR2 FQGNSA.

The rearrangement links TRBV29-1 to TRBJ2-3; no clear D. This CDR3 region has 12 residues. V lost 6 bases to trimming and J lost 6 bases, with 13 bases between them. The germline CDR1 and CDR2 sequences are SQVTM and ANQGSEA. The CDR3 spells CSVAYKSDTQYF. The CDR3 DNA reads as TGCAGCGTCGCTTACAAGTCGGATACGCAGTATTTT.

The V gene is TRBV9, the J gene TRBJ2-6; D is undetermined. The CDR3 is 15 amino acids. V shed 3 bases and J shed 0 bases, with 7 bases lying between them. From germline, CDR1 is SGDLS and CDR2 YYNGEE. Written as DNA, the CDR3 is TGTGCCAGCAGCGCTCTATCCTCTGGGGCCAACGTCCTGACTTTC. Translated, it gives CASSALSSGANVLTF.

V and J are TRBV5-1 and TRBJ1-2; 9 bases map to TRBD1. Germline V lookup: CDR1 SGHRS, CDR2 YFSETQ. The CDR3 is 17 residues long. J gave up 0 bases and V 5 bases, and 11 bases lay outside the gene matches. CDR3 sequence reads: CASRYTKGQGANYGYTF. The DNA for the CDR3 is TGCGCCAGCAGATACACAAAGGGACAGGGAGCTAACTATGGCTACACCTTC.

The gene calls are TRBV2 and TRBJ1-1; D possibly corresponds to TRBD1 (6 bases). Per the germline V gene, CDR1 is SNHLY and CDR2 is FYNNEI. V shed 5 bases and J shed 5 bases, with 12 bases lying between them. The CDR3 totals 13 residues. The DNA of the CDR3 is TGTGCCAGCAGTAATCACAGGGAAACTGAAGCTTTCTTT. Translation gives CASSNHRETEAFF.

The chain has TRBV18 and TRBJ1-5; 10 bases fit TRBD1. The CDR3 spans 13 residues. Germline CDR1 is KGHSH and CDR2 is LQKENI. Trimming took 8 bases from V and 5 from J; bases not matched to a gene: 3. The chain's CDR3 is CASRQGAYQPQHF. CDR3 bases: TGTGCCAGCCGACAGGGGGCGTATCAGCCCCAGCATTTT.